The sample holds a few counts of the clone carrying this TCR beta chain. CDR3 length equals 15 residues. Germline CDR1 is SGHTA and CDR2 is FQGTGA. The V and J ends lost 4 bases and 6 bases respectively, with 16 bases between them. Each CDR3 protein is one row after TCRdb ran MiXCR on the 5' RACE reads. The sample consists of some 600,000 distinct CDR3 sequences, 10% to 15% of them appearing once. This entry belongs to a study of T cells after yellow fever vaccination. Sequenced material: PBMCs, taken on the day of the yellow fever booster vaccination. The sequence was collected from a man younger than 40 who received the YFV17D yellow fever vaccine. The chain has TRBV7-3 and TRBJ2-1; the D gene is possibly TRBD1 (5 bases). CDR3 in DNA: TGTGCCAGCAGCTCGTGGGTGAAGGGGCGCAATGAGCAGTTCTTC. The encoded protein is CASSSWVKGRNEQFF.